This T cell receptor beta chain was documented in a study of PD-1 blockade in classical Hodgkin lymphoma. Only in-frame clones appear in the TCRdb table, and some are missing; sequencing was by immunoSEQ multiplex PCR. The data contain approximately 9,000 clones, approximately 83% of them singletons. Time point described: cycle 4 day 1 (C4D1), after more than five weeks of nivolumab. All the patients suffered relapse after autologous stem cell transplantation, and brentuximab vedotin exposure differed. The CD4+ T cells used were purified from thawed PBMCs through magnetic negative selection. Best outcomes ranged across complete response, partial response and progressive disease. Per germline, CDR1 SGHRS and CDR2 YFSETQ. V lost 4 bases to trimming and J lost 4 bases; unmatched junction nucleotides: 2. The CDR3 is 14 amino acids. This clone was recorded a few times. The antigen is unknown. Study findings and constraints: Repertoires differed for reasons still undefined, possibly disease activity or prior therapy. The diversity seen at baseline in complete responders resembled that of newly diagnosed patients. CD4+ but not CD8+ TCR diversity rose significantly by C4D1.

The sample in question was CD4+ T cells from blood, obtained before the fourth cycle of nivolumab. The chain is built from TRBV5-1 and TRBJ2-5; TRBD1 agrees at 12 bases. This TCR was sampled from a human donor with classical Hodgkin lymphoma. DNA for the CDR3: TGCGCCAGCAGCCGGGGACAGGGGGCAGAGACCCAGTACTTC. Its protein is CASSRGQGAETQYF.